This T cell receptor (beta chain) was identified during a study of synovial regulatory T cells in juvenile arthritis. Study details: Over five patients were on methotrexate and three were untreated.

Findings of the study overall: CDR3 overlap with synovial Tregs was higher for iaTregs than other blood Tregs. iaTreg TCR repertoires were largely private across patients and partially overlapped synovial Teff and blood CPL.

TCRdb's table, derived via immunoSEQ multiplex PCR, lists solely in-frame clones and lacks some. This specimen shows 8,000 to 10,000 clones; the ten leading clones hold nearly 0.95%. In regard to this clone: Its antigen is not known.

Donors were approximately 11 juvenile idiopathic arthritis patients with active disease, 3 polyarticular and 8 oligoarticular. Germline V gives CDR1 LNHDA, CDR2 SQIVND (reference sequence). CDR3 size: 13 residues. The DNA is not on file. The sequenced sample consisted of Treg cells from blood. Regarding subset: remaining (HLA-DR-negative) circulating blood Treg cells. The rearrangement uses TRBV19 and TRBJ1-1; absent DNA, TCRdb's TRBD1 call cannot be checked. This TCR was sampled from a donor aged 2 to 35 with juvenile idiopathic arthritis. The chain's CDR3 is CASSRQLNTEAFF.